The present entry profiles one T cell receptor beta chain with its context. The sample originates from a study of cytotoxic CD8 clonotypes in ibrutinib-treated CLL. Between the trimmed V and J ends, which lost 0 bases and 4 bases, there was a span of 12 bases. Germline values: CDR1 SGHAT, CDR2 FQNNGV. This CDR3 has 15 amino acids. TCRdb's copy holds only in-frame clones and misses some; the assay was immunoSEQ multiplex PCR. Seen here are 35,000 to 45,000 clones, over 60% observed once, and the top ten hold roughly 12%. The specimen comprised PBMCs, sampled after 12 months of ibrutinib treatment. The chain has TRBV11-2 and TRBJ2-5; no definite D call. This TCR was sampled from a human donor with chronic lymphocytic leukemia. The CDR3 DNA is TGTGCCAGCAGCTTAGAAGGCCGGAGTGGAGAGACCCAGTACTTC. Translating it yields CASSLEGRSGETQYF.